This TCR beta chain originates from a study of molecular identifiers for immune sequencing clone quantification. From the PCR reads, TCRdb called clonotypes with MiXCR, one entry per CDR3 protein. The sample lists over 600,000 distinct CDR3 sequences; roughly 21% were seen once. Germline V lookup: CDR1 SGHDN, CDR2 FVKESK. There are 16 residues in the CDR3. V was clipped by 4 bases and J by 1 base, with 14 bases between them. This clonotype has a handful of counts. This clonotype was sampled from a human donor in good health. Some libraries in this study had Jurkat cell RNA spiked in. Sequencing input: naive CD8+ T cells from blood, with Jurkat cell RNA spiked in. The subset was: FACS-sorted CD8+CD4-CCR7+CD45RA+ naive T cells. V is TRBV14 and J is TRBJ2-1, with D perhaps TRBD1 (7 bases). The DNA for the CDR3 is TGTGCCAGCAGCCCGGGCAGGGGGGTGTCCTACAATGAGCAGTTCTTC. It translates to CASSPGRGVSYNEQFF.